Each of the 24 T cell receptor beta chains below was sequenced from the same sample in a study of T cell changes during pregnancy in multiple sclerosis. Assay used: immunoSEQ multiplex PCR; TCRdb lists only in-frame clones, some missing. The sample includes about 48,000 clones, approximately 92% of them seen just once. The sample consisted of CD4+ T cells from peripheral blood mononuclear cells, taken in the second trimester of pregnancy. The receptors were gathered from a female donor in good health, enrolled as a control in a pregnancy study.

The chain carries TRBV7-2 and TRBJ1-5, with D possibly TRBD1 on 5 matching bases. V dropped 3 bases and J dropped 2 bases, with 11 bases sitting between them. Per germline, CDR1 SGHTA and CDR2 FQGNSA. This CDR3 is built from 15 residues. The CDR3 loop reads CASSFTGDRNQPQHF. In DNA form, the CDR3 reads TGTGCCAGCAGCTTTACGGGGGACCGCAATCAGCCCCAGCATTTT.

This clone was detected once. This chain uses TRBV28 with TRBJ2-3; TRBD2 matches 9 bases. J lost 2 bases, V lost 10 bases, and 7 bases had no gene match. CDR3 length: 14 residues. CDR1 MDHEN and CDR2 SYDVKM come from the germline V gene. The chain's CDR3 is CAITERGDTDTQYF. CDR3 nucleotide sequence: TGTGCCATAACGGAGCGGGGGGACACAGATACGCAGTATTTT.

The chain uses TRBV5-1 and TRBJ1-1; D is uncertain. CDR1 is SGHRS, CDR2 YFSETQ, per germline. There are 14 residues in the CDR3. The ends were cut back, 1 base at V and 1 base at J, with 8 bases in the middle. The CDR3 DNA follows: TGCGCCAGCAGCTTGCAGGATGGGAACACTGAAGCTTTCTTT. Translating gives CASSLQDGNTEAFF. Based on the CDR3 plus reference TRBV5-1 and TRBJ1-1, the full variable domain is KAGVTQTPRYLIKTRGQQVTLSCSPISGHRSVSWYQQTPGQGLQFLFEYFSETQRNKGNFPGRFSGRQFSNSRSEMNVSTLELGDSALYLCASSLQDGNTEAFFGQGTRLTVV.

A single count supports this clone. The chain's CDR3 is CASSLRGSSSYNSPLHF. CDR3 nucleotide sequence: TGTGCCAGCAGTCTTAGGGGTTCGAGCTCCTATAATTCACCCCTCCACTTT. The chain uses TRBV27 and TRBJ1-6, with D perhaps TRBD1 (5 bases). With 5 bases removed from V and 0 bases from J, the gap between germline ends came to 14 bases. The CDR3 sequence is 17 residues long. The germline gives CDR1 MNHEY, CDR2 SMNVEV (reference sequence).

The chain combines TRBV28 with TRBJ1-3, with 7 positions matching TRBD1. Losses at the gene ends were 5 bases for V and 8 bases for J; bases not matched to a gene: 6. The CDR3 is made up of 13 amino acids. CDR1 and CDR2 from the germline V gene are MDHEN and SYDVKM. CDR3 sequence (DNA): TGTGCCAGCAGTACACAGGGGTTATACACCATATATTTT. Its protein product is CASSTQGLYTIYF.

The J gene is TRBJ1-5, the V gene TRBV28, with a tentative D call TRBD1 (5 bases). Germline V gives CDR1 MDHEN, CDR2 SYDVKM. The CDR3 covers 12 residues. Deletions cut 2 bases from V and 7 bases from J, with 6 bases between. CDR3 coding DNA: TGTGCCAGCAGTTTAAGGGGACAGCCCCAGCATTTT. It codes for CASSLRGQPQHF.

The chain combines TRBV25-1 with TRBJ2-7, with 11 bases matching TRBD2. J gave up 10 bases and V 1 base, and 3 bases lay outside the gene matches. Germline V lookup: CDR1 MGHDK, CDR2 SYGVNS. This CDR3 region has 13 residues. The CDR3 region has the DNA TGTGCCAGCAGTGAATTCACTAGCGGGAGTCAGTACTTC. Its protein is CASSEFTSGSQYF.

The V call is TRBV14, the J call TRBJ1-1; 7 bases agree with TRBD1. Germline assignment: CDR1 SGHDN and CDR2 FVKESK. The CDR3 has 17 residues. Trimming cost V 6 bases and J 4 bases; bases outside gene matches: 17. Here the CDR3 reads CASRPYRGGRLGTEAFF. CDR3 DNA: TGTGCCAGCAGACCTTACAGGGGAGGTCGGCTTGGCACTGAAGCTTTCTTT.

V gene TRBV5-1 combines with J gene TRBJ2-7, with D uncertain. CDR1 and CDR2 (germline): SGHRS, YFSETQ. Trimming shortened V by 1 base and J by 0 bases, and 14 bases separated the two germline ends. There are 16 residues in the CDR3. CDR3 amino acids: CASSLTSGGSSYEQYF. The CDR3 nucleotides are TGCGCCAGCAGCTTGACCTCCGGTGGTAGCTCCTACGAGCAGTACTTC.

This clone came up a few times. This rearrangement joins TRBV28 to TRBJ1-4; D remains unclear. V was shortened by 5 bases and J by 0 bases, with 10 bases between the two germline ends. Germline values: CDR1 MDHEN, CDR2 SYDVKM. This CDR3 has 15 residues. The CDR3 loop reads CASSRWRTTNEKLFF. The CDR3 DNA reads TGTGCCAGCAGTCGTTGGAGGACAACTAATGAAAAACTGTTTTTT.

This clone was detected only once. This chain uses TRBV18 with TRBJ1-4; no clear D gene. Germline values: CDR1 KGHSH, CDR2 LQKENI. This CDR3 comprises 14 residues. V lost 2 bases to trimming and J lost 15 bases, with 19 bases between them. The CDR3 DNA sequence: TGTGCCAGCTCACCAAAACAGTTGATGGCCGTATTGTTTTTT. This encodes CASSPKQLMAVLFF.

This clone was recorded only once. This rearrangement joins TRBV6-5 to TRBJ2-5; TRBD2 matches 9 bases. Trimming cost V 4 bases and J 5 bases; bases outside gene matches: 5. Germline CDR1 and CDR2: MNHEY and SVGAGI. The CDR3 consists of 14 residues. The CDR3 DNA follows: TGTGCCAGCAGTTTGGGACTAGCAGGGGAGACCCAGTACTTC. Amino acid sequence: CASSLGLAGETQYF.

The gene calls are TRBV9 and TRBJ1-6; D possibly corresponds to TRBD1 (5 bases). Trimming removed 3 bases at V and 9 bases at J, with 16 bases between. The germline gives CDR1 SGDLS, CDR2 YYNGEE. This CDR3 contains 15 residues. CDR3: CASSEQGGGVSPLHF. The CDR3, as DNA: TGTGCCAGCAGCGAGCAGGGCGGAGGGGTTTCACCCCTCCACTTT.

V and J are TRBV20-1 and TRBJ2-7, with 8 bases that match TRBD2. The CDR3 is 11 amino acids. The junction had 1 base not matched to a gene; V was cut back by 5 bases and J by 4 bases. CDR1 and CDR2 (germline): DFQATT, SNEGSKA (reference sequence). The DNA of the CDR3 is TGCAGTGCTTTAGCGGGGTACGAGCAGTACTTC. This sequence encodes CSALAGYEQYF.

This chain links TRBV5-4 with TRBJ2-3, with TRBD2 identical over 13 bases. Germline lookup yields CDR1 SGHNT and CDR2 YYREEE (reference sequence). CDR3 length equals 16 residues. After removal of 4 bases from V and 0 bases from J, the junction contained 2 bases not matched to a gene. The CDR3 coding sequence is TGTGCCAGCAGCCCACTAGCGGGGGGGAGCACAGATACGCAGTATTTT. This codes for CASSPLAGGSTDTQYF.

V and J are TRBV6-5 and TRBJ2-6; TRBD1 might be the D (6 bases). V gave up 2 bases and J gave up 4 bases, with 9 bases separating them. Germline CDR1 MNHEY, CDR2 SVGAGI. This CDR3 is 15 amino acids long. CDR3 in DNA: TGTGCCAGCAGTTACGCTGGGACAGGGGCCAACGTCCTGACTTTC. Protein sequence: CASSYAGTGANVLTF.

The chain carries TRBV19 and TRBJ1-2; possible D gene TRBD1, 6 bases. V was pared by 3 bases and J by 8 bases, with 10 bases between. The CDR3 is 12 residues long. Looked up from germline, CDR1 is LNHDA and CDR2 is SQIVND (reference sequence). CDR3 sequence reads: CASSILGGGYTF. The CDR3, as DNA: TGTGCCAGTAGTATTTTAGGGGGAGGCTACACCTTC. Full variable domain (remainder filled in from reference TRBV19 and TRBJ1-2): DGGITQSPKYLFRKEGQNVTLSCEQNLNHDAMYWYRQDPGQGLRLIYYSQIVNDFQKGDIAEGYSVSREKKESFPLTVTSAQKNPTAFYLCASSILGGGYTFGSGTRLTVV.

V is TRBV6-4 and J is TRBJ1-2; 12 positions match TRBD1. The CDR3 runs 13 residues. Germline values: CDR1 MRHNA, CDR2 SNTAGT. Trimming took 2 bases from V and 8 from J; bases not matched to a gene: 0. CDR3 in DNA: TGTGCCAGCAGTGACGGGACAGGGGGCGGCTACACCTTC. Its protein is CASSDGTGGGYTF.

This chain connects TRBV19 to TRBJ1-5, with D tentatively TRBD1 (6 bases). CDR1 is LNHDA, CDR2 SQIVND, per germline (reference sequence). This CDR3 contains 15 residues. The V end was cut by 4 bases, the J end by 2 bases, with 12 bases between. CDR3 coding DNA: TGTGCCAGTAGTACCCCGGCAGGGGGCAATCAGCCCCAGCATTTT. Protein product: CASSTPAGGNQPQHF.

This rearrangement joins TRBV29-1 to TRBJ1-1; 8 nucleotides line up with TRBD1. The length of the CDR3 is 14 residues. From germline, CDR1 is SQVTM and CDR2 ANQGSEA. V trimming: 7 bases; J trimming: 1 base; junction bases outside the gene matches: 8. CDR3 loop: CSARQGRGNTEAFF. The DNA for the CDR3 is TGCAGCGCGCGACAGGGGAGAGGGAACACTGAAGCTTTCTTT.

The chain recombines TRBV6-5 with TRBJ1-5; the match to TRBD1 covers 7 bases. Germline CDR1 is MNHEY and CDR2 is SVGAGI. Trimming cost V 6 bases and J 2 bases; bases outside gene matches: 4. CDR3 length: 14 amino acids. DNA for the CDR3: TGTGCCAGCAGCCGCGACAGGGGCAATCAGCCCCAGCATTTT. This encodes CASSRDRGNQPQHF.

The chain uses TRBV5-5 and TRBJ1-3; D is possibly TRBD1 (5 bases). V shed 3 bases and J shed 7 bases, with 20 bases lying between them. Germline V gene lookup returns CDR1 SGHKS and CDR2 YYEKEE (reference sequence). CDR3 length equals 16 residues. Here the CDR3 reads CASSWGWDSFTNTIYF. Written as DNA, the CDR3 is TGTGCCAGCAGCTGGGGTTGGGACTCCTTCACGAACACCATATATTTT.

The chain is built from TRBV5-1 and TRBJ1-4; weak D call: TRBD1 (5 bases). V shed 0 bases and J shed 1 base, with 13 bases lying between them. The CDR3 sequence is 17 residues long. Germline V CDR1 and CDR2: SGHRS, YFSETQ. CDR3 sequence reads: CASSLGPGKITNEKLFF. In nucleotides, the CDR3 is TGCGCCAGCAGCTTGGGCCCAGGGAAGATAACTAATGAAAAACTGTTTTTT.

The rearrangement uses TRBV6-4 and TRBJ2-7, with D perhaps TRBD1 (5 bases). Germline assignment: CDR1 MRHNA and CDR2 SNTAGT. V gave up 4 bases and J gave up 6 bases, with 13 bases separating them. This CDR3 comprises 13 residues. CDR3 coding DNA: TGTGCCAGCAGTGTAAGTGGGGCGAGCGAGCAGTACTTC. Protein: CASSVSGASEQYF.